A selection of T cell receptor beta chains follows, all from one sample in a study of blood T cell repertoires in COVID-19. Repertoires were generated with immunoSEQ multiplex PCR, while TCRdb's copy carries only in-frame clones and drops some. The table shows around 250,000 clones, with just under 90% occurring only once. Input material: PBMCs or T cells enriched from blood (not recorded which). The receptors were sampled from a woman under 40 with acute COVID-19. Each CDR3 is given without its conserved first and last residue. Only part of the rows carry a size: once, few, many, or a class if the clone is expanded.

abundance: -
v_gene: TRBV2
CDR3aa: ASRPNPGLAANNEQF

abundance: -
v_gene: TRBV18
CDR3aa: ASSPSGGSYNEQF

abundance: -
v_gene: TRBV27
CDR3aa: ASSRWGDSNQPQH

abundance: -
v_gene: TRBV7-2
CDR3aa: ASSLGPGQGTTGELF

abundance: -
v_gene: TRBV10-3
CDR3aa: AIRSAGDATDTQY

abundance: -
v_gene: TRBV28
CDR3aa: ASNTGLAGYNEQF

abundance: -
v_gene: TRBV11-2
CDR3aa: ASSSAGSSTADTQY

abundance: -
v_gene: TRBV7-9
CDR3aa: ASSSEDEQY

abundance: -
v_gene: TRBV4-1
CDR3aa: ASSSDSYAF

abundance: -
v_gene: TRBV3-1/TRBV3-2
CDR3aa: ASSQELLAGNEQF

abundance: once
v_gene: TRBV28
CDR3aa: ASSPGQGGHEQY

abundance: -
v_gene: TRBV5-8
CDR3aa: ASSLQFGQGGNEQF

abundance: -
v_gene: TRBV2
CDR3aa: ASRTGSNYGYT

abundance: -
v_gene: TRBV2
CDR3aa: ASSPSGTGLYEQY

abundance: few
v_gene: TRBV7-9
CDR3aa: ASSRSGSGYEQY

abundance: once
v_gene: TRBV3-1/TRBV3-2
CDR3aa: ASSPASGGNEQF

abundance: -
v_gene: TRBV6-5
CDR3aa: ASSYSAVRGLEGYT

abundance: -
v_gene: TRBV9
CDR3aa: ASSVGQGPEPQH

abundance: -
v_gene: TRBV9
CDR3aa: ASSPPAGVDFRDIQY

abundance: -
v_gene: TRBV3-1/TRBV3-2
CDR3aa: ASSPTSGLAGDEQF

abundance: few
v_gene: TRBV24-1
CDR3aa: ATSDHRDSYDYGYT

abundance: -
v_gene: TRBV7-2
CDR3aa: ASSPQGHENTEAF

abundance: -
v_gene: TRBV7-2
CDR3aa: ASSLGLFPLRPRENTIY

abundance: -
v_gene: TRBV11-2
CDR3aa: ASSSNEPGQLYYGYT

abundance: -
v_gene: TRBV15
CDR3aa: ATSRGQEDQPQH

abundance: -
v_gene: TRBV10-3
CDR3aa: AISTGTLGEQY

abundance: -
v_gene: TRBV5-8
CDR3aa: ASSLPGIQETQY

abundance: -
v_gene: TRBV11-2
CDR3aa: ASSSFMLVGTSGSNEQF

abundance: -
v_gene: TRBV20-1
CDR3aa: SASSSGTQQY

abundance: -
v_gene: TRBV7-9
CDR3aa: ASSLAGTSGSPENIQY

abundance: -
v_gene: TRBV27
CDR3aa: ASSTRLAAAYEQY

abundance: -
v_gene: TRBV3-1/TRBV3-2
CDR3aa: ASSQEETGNTIY

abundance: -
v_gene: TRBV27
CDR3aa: ASSVTGGGQPQH

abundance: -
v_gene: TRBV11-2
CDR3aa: ASSLLSGPSSYNEQF

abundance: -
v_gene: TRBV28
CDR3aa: ASRPGQGAVEQF

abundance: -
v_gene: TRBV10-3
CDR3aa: AISESTGWDQPQH

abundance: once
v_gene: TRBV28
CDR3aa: ATQQGSSYEQY

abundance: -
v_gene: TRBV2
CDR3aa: ASTITVFSGNTIY

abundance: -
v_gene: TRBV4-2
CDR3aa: ASSQEAGTKNIQY

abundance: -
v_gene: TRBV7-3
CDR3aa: ASSLHSGYTEAF

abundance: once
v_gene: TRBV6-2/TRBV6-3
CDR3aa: ASSRGGYNSYEQY

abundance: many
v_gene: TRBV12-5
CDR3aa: ASGPPGREAF

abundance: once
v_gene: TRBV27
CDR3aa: ASSPRQGAIYGYT

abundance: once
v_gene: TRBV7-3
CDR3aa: ASSSTKSSYNEQF

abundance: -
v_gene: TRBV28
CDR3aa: ASSLMSPGGDTQY

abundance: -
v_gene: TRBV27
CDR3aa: ASSDGTGGNGYT

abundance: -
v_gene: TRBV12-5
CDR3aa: ASGSWGQEPDTQY

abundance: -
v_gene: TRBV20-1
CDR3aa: SSVTDTQY

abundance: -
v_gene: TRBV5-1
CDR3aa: ASSLEGVTGANVLT

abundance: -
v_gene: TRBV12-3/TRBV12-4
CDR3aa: ASRLGTAGT

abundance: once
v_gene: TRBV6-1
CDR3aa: ASSEKGDQPQH

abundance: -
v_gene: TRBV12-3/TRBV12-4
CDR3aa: ASSWGTGEAF

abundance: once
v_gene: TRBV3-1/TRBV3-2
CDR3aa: ASSRGQDQQNIQY

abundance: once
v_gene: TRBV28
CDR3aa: ASSFDSSMNTEAF

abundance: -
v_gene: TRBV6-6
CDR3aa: ASTGTFNEQY

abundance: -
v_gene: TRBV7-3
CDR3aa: ASSVGQQSSYEQY

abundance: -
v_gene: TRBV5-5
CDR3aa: ASSLARASSYEQY

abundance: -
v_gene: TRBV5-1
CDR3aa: ASSFGLNTEAF

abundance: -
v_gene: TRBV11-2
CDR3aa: ASSLWSGGPYEQY